The 13 T cell receptor beta chains presented below share a single source sample, sequenced in a study of radiotherapy plus CTLA-4 blockade in lung cancer listed by TCRdb under 2018. The library was built by means of the immunoSEQ multiplex PCR assay. The immuneACCESS repertoire file appears here via TCRdb, limited to in-frame rearrangements. These files lack a portion of the clones; in checked studies, under half of the deficit traces to unresolved V genes, and the cause of the others is not known. The sample table lists approximately 47,000 clones, roughly 60% of them with a count of one. Of the sample, less than 20% falls within the top ten clones. Specimen: peripheral blood, collected from a patient treated with radiotherapy plus ipilimumab. The receptors originated from a human donor with non-small cell lung cancer who had a partial response to radiotherapy plus ipilimumab.

Comments on this clone: The sample carries other DNA sequences with the same CDR3. This sequence joins TRBV27 and TRBJ2-7; weak D call: TRBD1 (5 bases). CDR3 length equals 13 residues. The ends were cut back, 4 bases at V and 3 bases at J, with 10 bases in the middle. In germline, CDR1 is MNHEY, CDR2 SMNVEV (reference sequence). The CDR3 region has the DNA TGTGCCAGCAGTTCCGGCGACAGCTACGAGCAGTACTTC. The encoded protein is CASSSGDSYEQYF.

This clone is medium-sized by share. V gene TRBV6-1 combines with J gene TRBJ1-4; 8 positions agree with TRBD1. The V segment lost 7 bases and the J segment 8 bases; nucleotides outside the gene matches: 9. The germline gives CDR1 MNHNS, CDR2 SASEGT. The CDR3 totals 14 residues. The CDR3 coding sequence is TGTGCCAGCAATTACAGGGGGACGGGGGAAAAACTGTTTTTT. It codes for CASNYRGTGEKLFF.

CDR3 bases: TGTGCCAGCAGCTTAGAGCGGGGTTCAATAGGGAATGAGCAGTTCTTC. The encoded protein is CASSLERGSIGNEQFF. The genes are TRBV7-8 and TRBJ2-1; TRBD2 aligns across 7 bases. Germline assignment: CDR1 SGHVS and CDR2 FQNEAQ. V lost 1 base, J lost 7 bases, and 10 bases stayed unmatched. The CDR3 consists of 16 residues. The whole variable domain, remainder taken from reference TRBV7-8 and TRBJ2-1, is GAGVSQSPRYKVAKRGQDVALRCDPISGHVSLFWYQQALGQGPEFLTYFQNEAQLDKSGLPSDRFFAERPEGSVSTLKIQRTQQEDSAVYLCASSLERGSIGNEQFFGPGTRLTVL.

By sample fraction, this clone is medium-sized. The chain is built from TRBV6-6 and TRBJ1-1; no reliable D call. CDR3 length equals 13 residues. The germline gives CDR1 MNHNY, CDR2 SVGAGI (reference sequence). V dropped 7 bases and J dropped 1 base, with 10 bases sitting between them. As DNA, the CDR3 is TGTGCCAGCATCACTGTGAGGAACACTGAAGCTTTCTTT. Translating it yields CASITVRNTEAFF.

V and J are TRBV7-3 and TRBJ2-1; 8 bases line up with TRBD1. The CDR3 is 12 residues long. V was pared by 5 bases and J by 9 bases, with 3 bases of the junction left unmatched. In germline, CDR1 is SGHTA, CDR2 FQGTGA. The CDR3: CASSVTGGEQFF. The CDR3 DNA reads as TGTGCCAGCAGCGTCACAGGGGGTGAGCAGTTCTTC.

This chain links TRBV6-1 with TRBJ1-2; possibly TRBD1 for D (6 bases). Germline CDR1 and CDR2: MNHNS and SASEGT. Trimming took off 6 bases at V and 4 bases at J, with 12 bases between the two ends. The CDR3 covers 13 residues. CDR3 in amino acids: CASSPGQFYGYTF. Written as DNA, the CDR3 is TGTGCCAGCAGCCCTGGACAGTTCTATGGCTACACCTTC.

The chain couples TRBV9 to TRBJ2-1; tentatively, D is TRBD1 (5 bases). Trimming left V 4 bases short and J 1 base short, with 21 bases between. The CDR3 has 18 amino acids. Germline V CDR1 and CDR2: SGDLS, YYNGEE. DNA of the CDR3: TGTGCCAGCAGCTCAAACCCTGCTAAAACAGGTTCCTACAATGAGCAGTTCTTC. Amino acids: CASSSNPAKTGSYNEQFF.

The chain employs TRBV5-6 and TRBJ2-7, with 11 nucleotides matching TRBD2. Trimming at V came to 4 bases and at J to 9 bases, leaving 9 bases not matched to a gene. This CDR3 is built from 14 residues. Germline CDR1 is SGHDT and CDR2 is YYEEEE. The CDR3 bases are TGTGCCAGCAGCGCGTATAGCGGGGGGGCAATGCAGTACTTC. The encoded protein is CASSAYSGGAMQYF.

The rearrangement links TRBV6-6 to TRBJ2-4; D ambiguous. The CDR3 has 13 amino acids. V was pared by 7 bases and J by 0 bases, with 7 bases between. Germline-derived CDR1 and CDR2 are MNHNY and SVGAGI (reference sequence). This CDR3 is CASKELAKNIQYF. CDR3 nucleotide sequence: TGTGCCAGCAAAGAACTAGCCAAAAACATTCAGTACTTC.

The table lists this clone with a few counts. The genes are TRBV6-5 and TRBJ1-2; D is perhaps TRBD1 (6 bases). Germline lookup yields CDR1 MNHEY and CDR2 SVGAGI. V was clipped by 6 bases and J by 0 bases, with 14 bases between them. The CDR3 has 15 amino acids. The CDR3 protein is CASSRTAEANYGYTF. DNA of the CDR3: TGTGCCAGCAGCAGGACAGCAGAAGCTAACTATGGCTACACCTTC.

This chain links TRBV29-1 with TRBJ1-2, with D possibly TRBD1 on 5 matching bases. The CDR3 covers 12 residues. Between the trimmed V and J ends, which lost 4 bases and 8 bases, there was a span of 14 bases. CDR1 and CDR2 (germline): SQVTM, ANQGSEA. The CDR3 region has the DNA TGCAGCGTTGGGGGCGACCGATTAGGCTACACCTTC. Translated: CSVGGDRLGYTF.

This clone occurred a few times. The CDR3 DNA reads TGTGCCAGCAGCCAATCTGCGGGAGGCACCGGGGAGCTGTTTTTT. As protein: CASSQSAGGTGELFF. The V call is TRBV14, the J call TRBJ2-2; 8 bases are shared with TRBD2. This CDR3 comprises 15 residues. The junction had 3 bases not matched to a gene; V was cut back by 2 bases and J by 4 bases. CDR1 SGHDN and CDR2 FVKESK come from the germline V gene.

V is TRBV18 and J is TRBJ2-7; 10 nucleotides agree with TRBD1. Trimming removed 9 bases from V and 7 bases from J; junction bases left unmatched: 9. Germline V gives CDR1 KGHSH, CDR2 LQKENI. CDR3 length equals 13 residues. CDR3 amino acids: CASLGTGDGEQYF. In nucleotides, the CDR3 is TGTGCCAGTCTTGGGACAGGGGATGGAGAGCAGTACTTC.